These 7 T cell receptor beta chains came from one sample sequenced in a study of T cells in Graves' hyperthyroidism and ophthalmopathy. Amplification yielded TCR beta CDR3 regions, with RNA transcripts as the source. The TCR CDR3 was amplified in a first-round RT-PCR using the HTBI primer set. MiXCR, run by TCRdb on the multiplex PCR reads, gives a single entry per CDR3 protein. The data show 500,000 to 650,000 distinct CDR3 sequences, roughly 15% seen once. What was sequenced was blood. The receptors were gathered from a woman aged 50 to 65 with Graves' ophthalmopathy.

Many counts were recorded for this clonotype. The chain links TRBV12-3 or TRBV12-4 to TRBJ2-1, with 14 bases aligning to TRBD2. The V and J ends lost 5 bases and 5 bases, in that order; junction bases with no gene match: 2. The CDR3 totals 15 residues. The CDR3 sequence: CASSGLAGGNNEQFF. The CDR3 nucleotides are TGTGCCAGCAGTGGACTAGCGGGAGGCAACAATGAGCAGTTCTTC.

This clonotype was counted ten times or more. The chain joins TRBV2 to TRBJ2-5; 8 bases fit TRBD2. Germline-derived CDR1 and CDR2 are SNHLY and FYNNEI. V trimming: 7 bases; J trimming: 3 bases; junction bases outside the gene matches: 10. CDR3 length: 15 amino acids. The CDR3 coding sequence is TGTGCCAGCACACTACTGGGACTAGAAAAAGAGACCCAGTACTTC. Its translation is CASTLLGLEKETQYF.

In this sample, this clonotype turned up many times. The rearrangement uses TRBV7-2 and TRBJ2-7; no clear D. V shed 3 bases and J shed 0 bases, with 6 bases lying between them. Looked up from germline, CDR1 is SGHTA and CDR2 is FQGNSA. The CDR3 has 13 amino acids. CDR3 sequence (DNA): TGTGCCAGCAGCTTCCTGAGCTCCTACGAGCAGTACTTC. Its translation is CASSFLSSYEQYF.

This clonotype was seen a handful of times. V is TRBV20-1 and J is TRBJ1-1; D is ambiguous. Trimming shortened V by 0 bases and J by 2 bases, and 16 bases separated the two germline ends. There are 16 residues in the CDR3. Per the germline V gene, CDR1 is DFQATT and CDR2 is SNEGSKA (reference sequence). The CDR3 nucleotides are TGCAGTGCTAGAGATCGATTATGGCAGCCCAACACTGAAGCTTTCTTT. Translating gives CSARDRLWQPNTEAFF.

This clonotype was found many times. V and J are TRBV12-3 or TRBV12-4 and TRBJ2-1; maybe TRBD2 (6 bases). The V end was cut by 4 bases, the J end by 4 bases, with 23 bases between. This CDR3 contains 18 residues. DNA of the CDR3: TGTGCCAGCAGTTCCTCCTCGGACGGGAGAACAAGGTACAATGAGCAGTTCTTC. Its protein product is CASSSSSDGRTRYNEQFF.

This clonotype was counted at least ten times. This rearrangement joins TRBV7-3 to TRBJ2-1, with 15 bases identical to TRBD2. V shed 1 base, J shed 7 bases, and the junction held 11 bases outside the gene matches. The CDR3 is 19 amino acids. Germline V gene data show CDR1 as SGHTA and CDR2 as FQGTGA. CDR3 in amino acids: CASSLISGLAGGAMNEQFF. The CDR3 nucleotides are TGTGCCAGCAGCTTAATATCGGGACTAGCGGGAGGAGCGATGAATGAGCAGTTCTTC. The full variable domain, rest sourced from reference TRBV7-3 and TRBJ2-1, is GAGVSQTPSNKVTEKGKYVELRCDPISGHTALYWYRQSLGQGPEFLIYFQGTGAADDSGLPNDRFFAVRPEGSVSTLKIQRTERGDSAVYLCASSLISGLAGGAMNEQFFGPGTRLTVL.

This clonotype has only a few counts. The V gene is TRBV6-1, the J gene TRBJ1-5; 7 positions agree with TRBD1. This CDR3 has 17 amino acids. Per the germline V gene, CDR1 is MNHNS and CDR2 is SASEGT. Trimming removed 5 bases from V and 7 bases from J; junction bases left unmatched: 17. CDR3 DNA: TGTGCCAGCAGTTTCCGATCGACTAGGGGGCACGGACAGCCCCAGCATTTT. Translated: CASSFRSTRGHGQPQHF.